These T cell receptor beta chains were read from a single sample in a study of T cells in Graves' hyperthyroidism and ophthalmopathy. TCRdb called the multiplex PCR reads again in MiXCR, with one record for every CDR3 protein. The sample carries nearly 600,000 distinct CDR3 sequences, roughly 13% recorded once. The sequenced sample consisted of blood. The receptor source for this set is a woman in her twenties or thirties with Graves' hyperthyroidism that later progressed to Graves' ophthalmopathy. Each CDR3 is given with its conserved first and last residue. The D gene is left open where the match is weak. Part of the rows lack a size; the others show once, few, many or a class for expanded clones.

J: TRBJ2-2; D: NA; size: NA; V: TRBV7-6; CDR3: CASSSLNTLEAGELFF; DNA: TGTGCCAGCAGCTCCCTTAATACACTAGAGGCCGGGGAGCTGTTTTTT
J: TRBJ2-1; D: NA; size: NA; V: TRBV12-3/TRBV12-4; CDR3: CASNLLCSSGEQFF; DNA: TGTGCCAGCAACCTTCTGTGCAGCTCAGGGGAGCAGTTCTTC
J: TRBJ1-4; D: NA; size: NA; V: TRBV20-1; CDR3: CSARTWPTNEKLFF; DNA: TGCAGTGCTAGAACATGGCCAACTAATGAAAAACTGTTTTTT
J: TRBJ1-5; D: NA; size: many; V: TRBV28; CDR3: CASIAQGGQPQHF; DNA: TGTGCCAGCATCGCACAGGGCGGTCAGCCCCAGCATTTT
J: TRBJ2-3; D: TRBD2; size: many; V: TRBV3-1; CDR3: CASSNYGGIDATAQYF; DNA: TGTGCCAGCAGTAATTACGGGGGGATCGACGCCACGGCGCAGTATTTT
J: TRBJ1-2; D: NA; size: NA; V: TRBV4-1; CDR3: CASSRGDGPNYGYTF; DNA: TGCGCCAGCAGCCGAGGGGATGGACCTAACTATGGCTACACCTTC
J: TRBJ2-3; D: NA; size: many; V: TRBV30; CDR3: CAWTRQSSTDTQYF; DNA: TGTGCCTGGACCCGACAGTCTAGCACAGATACGCAGTATTTT
J: TRBJ2-7; D: NA; size: NA; V: TRBV5-6; CDR3: CASRAWAVYEQYF; DNA: TGTGCCAGTCGAGCTTGGGCAGTCTACGAGCAGTACTTC
J: TRBJ1-1; D: TRBD1; size: many; V: TRBV10-3; CDR3: CAISGTGRTEAFF; DNA: TGTGCCATCAGCGGGACAGGGAGAACTGAAGCTTTCTTT
J: TRBJ2-7; D: NA; size: many; V: TRBV6-6; CDR3: CASSYSFLEPYEQYF; DNA: TGTGCCAGCAGTTACTCGTTCCTGGAACCCTACGAGCAGTACTTC
J: TRBJ1-1; D: TRBD1; size: few; V: TRBV6-1; CDR3: CGGGTGNMNTEAFF; DNA: TGCGGGGGGGGGACAGGGAATATGAACACTGAAGCTTTCTTT
J: TRBJ2-7; D: NA; size: many; V: TRBV28; CDR3: CASTTVAEHEQYF; DNA: TGTGCCAGCACCACAGTAGCGGAACACGAGCAGTACTTC
J: TRBJ2-7; D: NA; size: few; V: TRBV4-3; CDR3: CASSQDVPPTPVDEQYF; DNA: TGCGCCAGCAGCCAAGATGTCCCCCCAACCCCGGTGGACGAGCAGTACTTC
J: TRBJ1-3; D: NA; size: few; V: TRBV30; CDR3: CAWSAAAVAGNTIYF; DNA: TGTGCCTGGAGTGCCGCGGCGGTAGCTGGAAACACCATATATTTT
J: TRBJ2-1; D: TRBD2; size: few; V: TRBV19; CDR3: CASSEGSGMWYNEQFF; DNA: TGTGCCAGTAGTGAAGGGAGCGGGATGTGGTACAATGAGCAGTTCTTC
J: TRBJ1-2; D: NA; size: many; V: TRBV30; CDR3: CAWSVGQNYGYTF; DNA: TGTGCCTGGAGTGTGGGGCAGAACTATGGCTACACCTTC
J: TRBJ2-7; D: TRBD2; size: many; V: TRBV3-1; CDR3: CASSQEVYPGLAPYEQYF; DNA: TGTGCCAGCAGCCAAGAGGTGTATCCGGGACTAGCGCCCTACGAGCAGTACTTC
J: TRBJ2-3; D: NA; size: few; V: TRBV3-1; CDR3: CASSQAGHSTDTQYF; DNA: TGTGCCAGCAGCCAAGCTGGACATAGTACAGATACGCAGTATTTT
J: TRBJ2-5; D: NA; size: many; V: TRBV6-1; CDR3: CASRSSANQETQYF; DNA: TGTGCCAGCAGGTCCTCGGCAAATCAAGAGACCCAGTACTTC
J: TRBJ2-7; D: TRBD2; size: few; V: TRBV20-1; CDR3: CSAATGLAKSYEQYF; DNA: TGCAGTGCTGCTACGGGACTAGCGAAATCCTACGAGCAGTACTTC
J: TRBJ2-1; D: TRBD1; size: NA; V: TRBV27; CDR3: CASSPWTGLYNEQFF; DNA: TGTGCCAGCAGTCCATGGACAGGCCTGTACAATGAGCAGTTCTTC
J: TRBJ2-7; D: TRBD2; size: NA; V: TRBV14; CDR3: CASSGLAFYEQYF; DNA: TGTGCCAGCAGCGGACTAGCTTTCTACGAGCAGTACTTC
J: TRBJ1-2; D: NA; size: many; V: TRBV6-1; CDR3: CASRFNGESYGYTF; DNA: TGTGCCAGCAGATTTAACGGGGAGAGCTATGGCTACACCTTC
J: TRBJ1-1; D: NA; size: NA; V: TRBV20-1; CDR3: CSANRQINTEAFF; DNA: TGCAGTGCTAATAGACAGATTAACACTGAAGCTTTCTTT
J: TRBJ1-2; D: TRBD1; size: NA; V: TRBV20-1; CDR3: CSAPTGGQGYTF; DNA: TGCAGTGCTCCGACAGGGGGCCAAGGCTACACCTTC
J: TRBJ1-6; D: NA; size: few; V: TRBV20-1; CDR3: CSAREPGNSPLHF; DNA: TGCAGTGCTAGAGAGCCGGGCAATTCACCCCTCCACTTT
J: TRBJ1-1; D: TRBD1; size: NA; V: TRBV5-1; CDR3: CASNWTGVTEAFF; DNA: TGCGCCAGCAACTGGACAGGGGTCACTGAAGCTTTCTTT
J: TRBJ1-4; D: NA; size: many; V: TRBV12-3/TRBV12-4; CDR3: CASNLGGTNEKLFF; DNA: TGTGCCAGCAATCTGGGGGGGACTAATGAAAAACTGTTTTTT
J: TRBJ1-1; D: NA; size: many; V: TRBV10-3; CDR3: CAISQSLDMNTEAFF; DNA: TGTGCCATCAGTCAGAGCCTGGACATGAACACTGAAGCTTTCTTT
J: TRBJ1-2; D: NA; size: NA; V: TRBV12-3/TRBV12-4; CDR3: CASSLGVTGKGYGYTF; DNA: TGTGCCAGCAGTTTAGGGGTAACAGGGAAGGGGTATGGCTACACCTTC
J: TRBJ1-2; D: TRBD1; size: few; V: TRBV4-1; CDR3: CASSQGGTGRYGYTF; DNA: TGCGCCAGCAGCCAAGGGGGGACAGGGAGGTATGGCTACACCTTC
J: TRBJ2-2; D: NA; size: few; V: TRBV29-1; CDR3: CSVERAGINTGELFF; DNA: TGCAGCGTTGAAAGGGCAGGGATAAACACCGGGGAGCTGTTTTTT
J: TRBJ1-2; D: TRBD1; size: many; V: TRBV6-1; CDR3: CASREGQGYGYTF; DNA: TGTGCCAGCAGGGAGGGACAGGGCTATGGCTACACCTTC
J: TRBJ2-5; D: TRBD2; size: many; V: TRBV3-1; CDR3: CASSPSGSGEYVYSETQYF; DNA: TGTGCCAGCAGCCCTTCGGGTAGCGGGGAGTATGTATATTCGGAGACCCAGTACTTC
J: TRBJ2-1; D: TRBD2; size: NA; V: TRBV10-3; CDR3: CAISPGTRDPGNEQFF; DNA: TGTGCCATCAGTCCCGGGACTAGGGACCCTGGCAATGAGCAGTTCTTC
J: TRBJ2-2; D: TRBD1; size: many; V: TRBV29-1; CDR3: CSVVGGQANTGELFF; DNA: TGCAGCGTTGTGGGGGGACAGGCTAACACCGGGGAGCTGTTTTTT
J: TRBJ2-7; D: NA; size: many; V: TRBV6-2/TRBV6-3; CDR3: CASSYPGQNYEQYF; DNA: TGTGCCAGCAGTTACCCCGGACAGAACTACGAGCAGTACTTC
J: TRBJ2-1; D: TRBD2; size: few; V: TRBV19; CDR3: CASSWREGRNNEQFF; DNA: TGTGCCAGTAGTTGGCGGGAGGGCCGCAATAATGAGCAGTTCTTC
J: TRBJ2-7; D: TRBD2; size: NA; V: TRBV18; CDR3: CASSPAGERTYEQYF; DNA: TGTGCCAGCTCACCAGCGGGAGAAAGGACCTACGAGCAGTACTTC
J: TRBJ2-7; D: NA; size: many; V: TRBV3-1; CDR3: CASSHEDNSYEQYF; DNA: TGTGCCAGCAGCCATGAGGACAACAGCTACGAGCAGTACTTC
J: TRBJ2-7; D: NA; size: few; V: TRBV27; CDR3: CASSGWTAREQYF; DNA: TGTGCCAGCAGTGGGTGGACAGCGAGAGAGCAGTACTTC
J: TRBJ1-2; D: TRBD1; size: many; V: TRBV2; CDR3: CASSDNRQGSMGVGGYTF; DNA: TGTGCCAGCAGTGATAATCGACAGGGCAGCATGGGGGTAGGGGGCTACACCTTC
J: TRBJ2-1; D: TRBD1; size: many; V: TRBV9; CDR3: CASSLDRTGNEQFF; DNA: TGTGCCAGCAGCCTAGACCGGACAGGGAATGAGCAGTTCTTC
J: TRBJ2-3; D: TRBD2; size: many; V: TRBV7-9; CDR3: CASSYLLAGAADTQYF; DNA: TGTGCCAGCAGCTATTTACTAGCGGGAGCGGCAGATACGCAGTATTTT
J: TRBJ2-7; D: NA; size: few; V: TRBV4-3; CDR3: CASSQEGTGPYYEQYF; DNA: TGCGCCAGCAGCCAAGAAGGCACAGGGCCATACTACGAGCAGTACTTC
J: TRBJ1-5; D: TRBD1; size: many; V: TRBV12-3/TRBV12-4; CDR3: CASSNRGTQHF; DNA: TGTGCCAGCAGTAACAGGGGAACCCAGCATTTT
J: TRBJ1-4; D: NA; size: NA; V: TRBV6-5; CDR3: CASSPSAGGALATNEKLFF; DNA: TGTGCCAGCAGTCCCTCGGCGGGGGGGGCCCTTGCAACTAATGAAAAACTGTTTTTT
J: TRBJ2-1; D: NA; size: few; V: TRBV18; CDR3: CASSPPAGPLPRDNEQFF; DNA: TGTGCCAGCTCACCACCGGCTGGTCCCTTACCCCGGGACAATGAGCAGTTCTTC
J: TRBJ1-1; D: NA; size: few; V: TRBV12-5; CDR3: CASGLAPTGRTEAFF; DNA: TGTGCTAGTGGTTTGGCCCCTACAGGGAGGACGGAAGCTTTCTTT
J: TRBJ2-7; D: NA; size: many; V: TRBV30; CDR3: CAWSVRLEQYF; DNA: TGTGCCTGGAGTGTACGCCTCGAGCAGTACTTC
J: TRBJ1-1; D: NA; size: many; V: TRBV20-1; CDR3: CSARKPGMGTEAFF; DNA: TGCAGTGCTAGAAAGCCCGGCATGGGCACTGAAGCTTTCTTT
J: TRBJ1-4; D: NA; size: many; V: TRBV28; CDR3: CASSSRGGGVEKLFF; DNA: TGTGCCAGCAGTTCTAGGGGGGGAGGGGTCGAAAAACTGTTTTTT
J: TRBJ1-4; D: NA; size: NA; V: TRBV19; CDR3: CASSISSYRVEKLFF; DNA: TGTGCCAGTAGTATATCGTCGTACAGGGTTGAAAAACTGTTTTTT
J: TRBJ2-3; D: TRBD2; size: NA; V: TRBV20-1; CDR3: CSARATSGGTDTQYF; DNA: TGCAGTGCGAGAGCTACTAGCGGGGGTACAGATACGCAGTATTTT
J: TRBJ2-1; D: NA; size: few; V: TRBV14; CDR3: CASSHRLGQSPFNEQFF; DNA: TGTGCCAGCAGCCATCGGCTGGGCCAATCCCCCTTCAATGAGCAGTTCTTC
J: TRBJ2-3; D: TRBD2; size: NA; V: TRBV5-4; CDR3: CASSLSGAGSDTQYF; DNA: TGTGCCAGCAGCTTGTCGGGAGCGGGGTCAGATACGCAGTATTTT
J: TRBJ2-5; D: NA; size: few; V: TRBV19; CDR3: CAAKPGQRWGETQYF; DNA: TGTGCCGCTAAGCCAGGGCAGAGATGGGGAGAGACCCAGTACTTC
J: TRBJ2-2; D: TRBD1; size: NA; V: TRBV27; CDR3: CASSLSAGGPNTGELFF; DNA: TGTGCCAGCAGTTTATCGGCAGGGGGTCCCAACACCGGGGAGCTGTTTTTT